This TCR beta chain was recorded in a study of beta chain features in type 1 diabetes. Study-wide background: Examination spanned about 110 million sorted cells from all samples. Study-wide points: Significant though moderate, a shortening of TCRB CDR3s appeared in all four CD4+ subsets of Type 1 diabetes patients. High-TCR-expressing cells could be over-represented by cDNA sequencing. Although PCR might favor shorter templates, it would do so equally in patients and controls. No resolution was reached here on whether HLA type influences TCRB rearrangement.

In germline, CDR1 is SQVTM, CDR2 ANQGSEA. This CDR3 contains 15 residues. Between the trimmed V and J ends, which lost 2 bases and 6 bases, there was a span of 18 bases. Investigators reverse transcribed all isolated RNA, so they sequenced expressed TCRB transcripts. The table came from immunoSEQ multiplex PCR; TCRdb's copy has only in-frame clones and leaves some out. This sample has about 230,000 clones, with 16% found just once. Regarding this clone: Its antigen is undetermined.

The origin of this receptor is a man younger than 45 with type 1 diabetes. V and J are TRBV29-1 and TRBJ2-3; possible D gene TRBD2, 6 bases. Input material: naive CD4+ T cells from blood. As DNA, the CDR3 is TGCAGCGTTGAATATATCCGGGGTGGAGGGGATACGCAGTATTTT. Translated, it gives CSVEYIRGGGDTQYF.